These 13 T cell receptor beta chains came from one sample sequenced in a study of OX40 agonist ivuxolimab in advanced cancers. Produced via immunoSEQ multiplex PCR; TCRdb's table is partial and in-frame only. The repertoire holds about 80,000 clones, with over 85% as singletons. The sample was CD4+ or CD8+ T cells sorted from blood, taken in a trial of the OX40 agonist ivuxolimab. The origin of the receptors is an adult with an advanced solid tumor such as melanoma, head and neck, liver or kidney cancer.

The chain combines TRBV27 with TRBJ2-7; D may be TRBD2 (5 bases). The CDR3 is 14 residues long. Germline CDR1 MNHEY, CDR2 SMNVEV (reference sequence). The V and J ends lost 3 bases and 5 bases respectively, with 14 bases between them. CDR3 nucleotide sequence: TGTGCCAGCAGTTTTTCAAGAGGGTCCCACGAGCAGTACTTC. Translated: CASSFSRGSHEQYF.

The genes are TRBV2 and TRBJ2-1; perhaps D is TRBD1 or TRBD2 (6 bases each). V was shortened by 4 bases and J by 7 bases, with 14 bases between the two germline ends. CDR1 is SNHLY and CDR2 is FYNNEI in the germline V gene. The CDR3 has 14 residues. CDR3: CASSAIGGGNEQFF. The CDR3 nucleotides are TGTGCCAGCAGTGCTATCGGGGGCGGGAATGAGCAGTTCTTC.

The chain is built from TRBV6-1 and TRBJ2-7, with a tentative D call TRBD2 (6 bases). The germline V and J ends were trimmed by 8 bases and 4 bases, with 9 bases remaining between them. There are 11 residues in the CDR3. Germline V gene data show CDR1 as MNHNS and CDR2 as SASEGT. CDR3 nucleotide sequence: TGTGCCAGCCGGGAGCTATACGAGCAGTACTTC. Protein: CASRELYEQYF.

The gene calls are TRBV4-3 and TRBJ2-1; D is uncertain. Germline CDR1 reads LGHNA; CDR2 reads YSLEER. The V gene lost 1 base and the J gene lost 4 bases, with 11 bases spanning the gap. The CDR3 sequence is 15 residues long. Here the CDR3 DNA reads TGCGCCAGCAGCCAAGCCATTGCTAGTTACAATGAGCAGTTCTTC. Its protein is CASSQAIASYNEQFF.

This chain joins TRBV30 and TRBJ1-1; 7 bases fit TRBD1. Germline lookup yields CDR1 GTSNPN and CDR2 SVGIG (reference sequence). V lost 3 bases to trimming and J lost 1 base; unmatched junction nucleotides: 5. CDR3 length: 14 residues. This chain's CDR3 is CAWRQGLENTEAFF. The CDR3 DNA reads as TGTGCCTGGAGACAGGGGTTGGAGAACACTGAAGCTTTCTTT.

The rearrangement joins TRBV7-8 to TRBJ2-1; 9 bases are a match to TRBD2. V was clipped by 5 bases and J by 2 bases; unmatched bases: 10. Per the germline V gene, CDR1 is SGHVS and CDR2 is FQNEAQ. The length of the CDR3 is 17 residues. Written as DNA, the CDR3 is TGTGCCAGCAGCGTACAGGGACTAGCCGGCGCCTACAATGAGCAGTTCTTC. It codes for CASSVQGLAGAYNEQFF. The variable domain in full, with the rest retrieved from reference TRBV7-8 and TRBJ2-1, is GAGVSQSPRYKVAKRGQDVALRCDPISGHVSLFWYQQALGQGPEFLTYFQNEAQLDKSGLPSDRFFAERPEGSVSTLKIQRTQQEDSAVYLCASSVQGLAGAYNEQFFGPGTRLTVL.

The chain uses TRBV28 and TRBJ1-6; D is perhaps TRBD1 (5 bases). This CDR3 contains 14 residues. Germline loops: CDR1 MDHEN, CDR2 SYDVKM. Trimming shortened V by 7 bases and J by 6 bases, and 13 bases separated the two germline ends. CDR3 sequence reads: CASTPGGSNSPLHF. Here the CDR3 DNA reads TGTGCCAGCACACCGGGGGGTAGTAATTCACCCCTCCACTTT.

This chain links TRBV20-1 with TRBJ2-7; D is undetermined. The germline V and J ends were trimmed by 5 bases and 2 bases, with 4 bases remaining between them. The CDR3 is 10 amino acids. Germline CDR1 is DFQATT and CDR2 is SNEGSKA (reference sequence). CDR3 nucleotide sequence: TGCAGTGCTGAACCCTACGAGCAGTACTTC. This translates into CSAEPYEQYF.

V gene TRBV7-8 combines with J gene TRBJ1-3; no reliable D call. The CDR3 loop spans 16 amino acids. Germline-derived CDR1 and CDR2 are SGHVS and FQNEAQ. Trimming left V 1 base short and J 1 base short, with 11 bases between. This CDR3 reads CASSLGALDSGNTIYF. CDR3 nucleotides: TGTGCCAGCAGCTTAGGGGCCCTAGATTCTGGAAACACCATATATTTT.

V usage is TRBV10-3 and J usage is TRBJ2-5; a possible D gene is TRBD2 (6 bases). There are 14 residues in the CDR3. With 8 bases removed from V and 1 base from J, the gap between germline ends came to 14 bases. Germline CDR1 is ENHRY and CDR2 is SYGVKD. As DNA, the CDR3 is TGTGCCATCGGCGGGACCCCAGGCCAAGAGACCCAGTACTTC. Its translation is CAIGGTPGQETQYF.

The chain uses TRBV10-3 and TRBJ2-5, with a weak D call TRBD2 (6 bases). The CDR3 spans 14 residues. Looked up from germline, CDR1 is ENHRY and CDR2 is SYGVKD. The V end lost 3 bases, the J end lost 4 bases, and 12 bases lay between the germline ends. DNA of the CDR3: TGTGCCATCAGTGAAGGAGGGGTTGGAGAGACCCAGTACTTC. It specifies CAISEGGVGETQYF.

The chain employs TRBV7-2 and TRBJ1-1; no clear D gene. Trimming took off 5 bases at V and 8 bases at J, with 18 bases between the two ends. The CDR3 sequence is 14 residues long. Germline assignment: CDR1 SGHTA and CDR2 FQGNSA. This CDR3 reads CASSISTGIGEAFF. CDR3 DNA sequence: TGTGCCAGCAGCATTAGCACCGGAATTGGAGAAGCTTTCTTT.

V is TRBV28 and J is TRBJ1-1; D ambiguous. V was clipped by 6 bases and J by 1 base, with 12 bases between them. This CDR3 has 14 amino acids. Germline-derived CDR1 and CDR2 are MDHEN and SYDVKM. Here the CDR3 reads CASSPYQQNTEAFF. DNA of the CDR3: TGTGCCAGCAGCCCTTACCAACAGAACACTGAAGCTTTCTTT.